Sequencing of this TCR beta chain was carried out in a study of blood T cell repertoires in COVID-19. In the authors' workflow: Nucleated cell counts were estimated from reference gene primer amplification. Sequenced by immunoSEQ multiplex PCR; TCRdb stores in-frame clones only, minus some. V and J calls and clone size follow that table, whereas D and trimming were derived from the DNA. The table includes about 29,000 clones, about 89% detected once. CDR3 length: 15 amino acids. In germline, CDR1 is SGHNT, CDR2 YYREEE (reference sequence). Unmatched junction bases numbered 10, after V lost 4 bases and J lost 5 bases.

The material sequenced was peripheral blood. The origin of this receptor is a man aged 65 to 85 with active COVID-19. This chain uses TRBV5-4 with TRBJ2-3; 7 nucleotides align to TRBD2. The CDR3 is CASSHGGGVGDTQYF. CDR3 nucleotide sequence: TGTGCCAGCAGCCACGGGGGAGGGGTCGGAGATACGCAGTATTTT.